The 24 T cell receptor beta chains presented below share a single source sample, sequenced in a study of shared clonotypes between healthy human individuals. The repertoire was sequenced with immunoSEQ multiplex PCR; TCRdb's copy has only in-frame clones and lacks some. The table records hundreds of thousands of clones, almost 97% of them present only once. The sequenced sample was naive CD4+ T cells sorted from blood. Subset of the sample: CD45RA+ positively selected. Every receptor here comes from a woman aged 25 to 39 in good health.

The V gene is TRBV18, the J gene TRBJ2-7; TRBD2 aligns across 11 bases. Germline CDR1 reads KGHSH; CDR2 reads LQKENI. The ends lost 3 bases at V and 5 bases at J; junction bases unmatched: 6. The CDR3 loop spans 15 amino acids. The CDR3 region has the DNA TGTGCCAGCTCACCCCCGGGACTAGCGGAAAACGAGCAGTACTTC. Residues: CASSPPGLAENEQYF. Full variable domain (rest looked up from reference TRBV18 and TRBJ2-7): NAGVMQNPRHLVRRRGQEARLRCSPMKGHSHVYWYRQLPEEGLKFMVYLQKENIIDESGMPKERFSAEFPKEGPSILRIQQVVRGDSAAYFCASSPPGLAENEQYFGPGTRLTVT.

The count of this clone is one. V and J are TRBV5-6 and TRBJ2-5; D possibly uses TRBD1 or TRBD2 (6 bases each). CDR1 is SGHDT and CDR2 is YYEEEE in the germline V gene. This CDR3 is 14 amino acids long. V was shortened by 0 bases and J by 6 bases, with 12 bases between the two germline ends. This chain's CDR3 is CASSLAGGSKTQYF. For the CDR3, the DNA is TGTGCCAGCAGCTTGGCCGGGGGCTCGAAGACCCAGTACTTC.

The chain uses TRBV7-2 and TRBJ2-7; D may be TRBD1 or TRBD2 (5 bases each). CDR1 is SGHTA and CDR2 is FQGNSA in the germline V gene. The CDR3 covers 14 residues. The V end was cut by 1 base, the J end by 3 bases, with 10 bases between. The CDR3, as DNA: TGTGCCAGCAGCTTAGATGGGGACGTCTACGAGCAGTACTTC. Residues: CASSLDGDVYEQYF.

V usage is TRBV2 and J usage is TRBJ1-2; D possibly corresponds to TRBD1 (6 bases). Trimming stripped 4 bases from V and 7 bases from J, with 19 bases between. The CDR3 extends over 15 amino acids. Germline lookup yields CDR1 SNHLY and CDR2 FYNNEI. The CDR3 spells CASSGGGSPGSGYTF. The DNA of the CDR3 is TGTGCCAGCAGTGGAGGGGGGTCTCCAGGGTCTGGCTACACCTTC. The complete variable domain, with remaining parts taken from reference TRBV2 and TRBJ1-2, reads EPEVTQTPSHQVTQMGQEVILRCVPISNHLYFYWYRQILGQKVEFLVSFYNNEISEKSEIFDDQFSVERPDGSNFTLKIRSTKLEDSAMYFCASSGGGSPGSGYTFGSGTRLTVV.

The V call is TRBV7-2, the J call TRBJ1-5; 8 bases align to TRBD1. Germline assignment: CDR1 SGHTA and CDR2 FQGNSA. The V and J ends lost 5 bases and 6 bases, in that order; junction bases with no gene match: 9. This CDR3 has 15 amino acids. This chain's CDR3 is CASSIQGVGGQPQHF. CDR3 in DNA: TGTGCCAGCAGCATACAGGGGGTCGGGGGTCAGCCCCAGCATTTT.

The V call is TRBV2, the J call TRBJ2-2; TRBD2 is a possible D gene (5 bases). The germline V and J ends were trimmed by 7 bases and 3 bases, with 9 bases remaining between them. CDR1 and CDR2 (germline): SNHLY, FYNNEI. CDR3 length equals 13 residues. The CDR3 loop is CASNREYTGELFF. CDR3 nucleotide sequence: TGTGCCAGCAACCGGGAATACACCGGGGAGCTGTTTTTT.

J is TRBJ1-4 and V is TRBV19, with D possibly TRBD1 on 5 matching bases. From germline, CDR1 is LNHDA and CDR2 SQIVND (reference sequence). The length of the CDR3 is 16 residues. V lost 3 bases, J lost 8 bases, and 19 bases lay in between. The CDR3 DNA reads TGTGCCAGTAGTATCGGGACCACCAGGACTAGGGAAAAACTGTTTTTT. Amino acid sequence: CASSIGTTRTREKLFF.

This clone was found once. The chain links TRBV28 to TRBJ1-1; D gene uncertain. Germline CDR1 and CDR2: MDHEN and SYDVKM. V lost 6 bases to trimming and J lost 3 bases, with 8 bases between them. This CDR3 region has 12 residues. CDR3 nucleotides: TGTGCCAGCAGACAACTGGACACTGAAGCTTTCTTT. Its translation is CASRQLDTEAFF.

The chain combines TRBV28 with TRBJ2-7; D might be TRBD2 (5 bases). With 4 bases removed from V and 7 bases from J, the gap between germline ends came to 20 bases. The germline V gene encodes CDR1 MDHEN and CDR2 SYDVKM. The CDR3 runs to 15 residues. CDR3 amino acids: CASSSLLDSPREQYF. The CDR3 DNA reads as TGTGCCAGCAGTTCCCTTCTGGACTCCCCCCGGGAGCAGTACTTC.

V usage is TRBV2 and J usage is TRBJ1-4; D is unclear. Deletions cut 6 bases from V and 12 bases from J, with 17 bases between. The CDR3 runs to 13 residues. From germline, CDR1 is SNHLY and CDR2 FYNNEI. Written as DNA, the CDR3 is TGTGCCAGCAGAGAGGATGGGCGGAGGGAACTGTTTTTT. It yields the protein CASREDGRRELFF.

CDR3 DNA sequence: TGTGCCAGCAGCTTAGGGGGCAGATGGGCAGGAGGGGAGACCCAGTACTTC. Encoded protein: CASSLGGRWAGGETQYF. V usage is TRBV7-8 and J usage is TRBJ2-5; TRBD2 is a possible D gene (6 bases). Trimming took 1 base from V and 5 from J, leaving 20 bases between them. The germline V gene encodes CDR1 SGHVS and CDR2 FQNEAQ. The CDR3 loop spans 17 amino acids.

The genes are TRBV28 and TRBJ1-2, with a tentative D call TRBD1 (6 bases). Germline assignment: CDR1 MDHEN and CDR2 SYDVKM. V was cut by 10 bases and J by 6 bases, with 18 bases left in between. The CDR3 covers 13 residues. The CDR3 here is CATVLQGFDGYTF. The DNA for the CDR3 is TGTGCCACCGTGCTACAGGGCTTCGATGGCTACACCTTC.

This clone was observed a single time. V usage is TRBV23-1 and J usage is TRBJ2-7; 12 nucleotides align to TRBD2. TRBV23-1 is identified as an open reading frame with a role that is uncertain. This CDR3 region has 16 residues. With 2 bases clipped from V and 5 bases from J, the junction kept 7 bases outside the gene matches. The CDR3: CASSQVRLAGEDEQYF. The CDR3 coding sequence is TGCGCCAGCAGTCAAGTCCGACTAGCGGGAGAGGACGAGCAGTACTTC.

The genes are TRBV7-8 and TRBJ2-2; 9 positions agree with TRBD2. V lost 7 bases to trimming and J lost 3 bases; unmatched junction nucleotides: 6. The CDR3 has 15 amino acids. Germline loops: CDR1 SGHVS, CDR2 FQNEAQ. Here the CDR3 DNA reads TGTGCCAGCATTTTTGGCGGGAGGGACACCGGGGAGCTGTTTTTT. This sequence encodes CASIFGGRDTGELFF.

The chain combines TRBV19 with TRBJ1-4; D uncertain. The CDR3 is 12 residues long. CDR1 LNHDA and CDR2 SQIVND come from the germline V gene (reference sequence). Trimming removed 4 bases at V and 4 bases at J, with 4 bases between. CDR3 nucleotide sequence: TGTGCCAGTAGTACAGTTAATGAAAAACTGTTTTTT. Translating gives CASSTVNEKLFF.

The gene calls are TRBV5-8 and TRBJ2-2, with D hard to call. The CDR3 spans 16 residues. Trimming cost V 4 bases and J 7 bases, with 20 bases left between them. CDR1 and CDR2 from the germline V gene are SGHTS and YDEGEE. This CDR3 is CASSQAPDTPSGELFF. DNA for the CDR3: TGTGCCAGCAGCCAAGCCCCCGACACCCCTAGCGGGGAGCTGTTTTTT.

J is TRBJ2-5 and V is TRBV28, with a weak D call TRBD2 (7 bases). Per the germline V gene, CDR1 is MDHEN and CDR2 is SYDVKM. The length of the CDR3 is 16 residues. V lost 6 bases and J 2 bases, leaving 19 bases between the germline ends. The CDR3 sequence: CASSLGGGGPQETQYF. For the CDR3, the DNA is TGTGCCAGCAGCCTAGGGGGGGGAGGCCCGCAAGAGACCCAGTACTTC. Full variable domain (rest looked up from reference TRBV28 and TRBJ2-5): DVKVTQSSRYLVKRTGEKVFLECVQDMDHENMFWYRQDPGLGLRLIYFSYDVKMKEKGDIPEGYSVSREKKERFSLILESASTNQTSMYLCASSLGGGGPQETQYFGPGTRLLVL.

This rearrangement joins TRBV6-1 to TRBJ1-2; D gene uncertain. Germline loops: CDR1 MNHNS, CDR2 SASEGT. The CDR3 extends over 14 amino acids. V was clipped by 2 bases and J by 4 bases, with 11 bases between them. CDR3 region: CASSEPLISYGYTF. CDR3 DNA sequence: TGTGCCAGCAGTGAACCGCTGATTAGCTATGGCTACACCTTC.

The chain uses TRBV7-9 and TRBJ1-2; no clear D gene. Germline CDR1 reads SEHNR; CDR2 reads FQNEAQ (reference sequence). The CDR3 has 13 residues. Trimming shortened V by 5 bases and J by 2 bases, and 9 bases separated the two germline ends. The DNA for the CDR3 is TGTGCCAGCAGCGCCACTGAGAACTATGGCTACACCTTC. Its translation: CASSATENYGYTF. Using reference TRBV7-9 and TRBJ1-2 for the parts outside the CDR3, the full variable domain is DTGVSQNPRHKITKRGQNVTFRCDPISEHNRLYWYRQTLGQGPEFLTYFQNEAQLEKSRLLSDRFSAERPKGSFSTLEIQRTEQGDSAMYLCASSATENYGYTFGSGTRLTVV.

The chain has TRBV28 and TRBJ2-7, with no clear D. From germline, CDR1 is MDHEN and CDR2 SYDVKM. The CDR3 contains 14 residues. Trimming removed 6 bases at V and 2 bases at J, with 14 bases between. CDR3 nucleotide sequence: TGTGCCAGCAGCCTCGGCGGCCTAACCTACGAGCAGTACTTC. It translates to CASSLGGLTYEQYF.

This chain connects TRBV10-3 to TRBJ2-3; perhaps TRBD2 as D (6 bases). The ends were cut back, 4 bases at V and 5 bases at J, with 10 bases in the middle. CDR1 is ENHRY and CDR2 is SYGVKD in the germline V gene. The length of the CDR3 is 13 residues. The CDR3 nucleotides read TGTGCCATCAGTGCGGGAGAGGTAGATACGCAGTATTTT. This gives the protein CAISAGEVDTQYF.

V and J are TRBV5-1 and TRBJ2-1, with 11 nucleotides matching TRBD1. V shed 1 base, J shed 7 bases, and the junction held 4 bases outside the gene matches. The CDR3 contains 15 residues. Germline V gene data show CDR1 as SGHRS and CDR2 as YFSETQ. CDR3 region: CASSLLGQGANEQFF. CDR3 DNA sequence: TGCGCCAGCAGCTTGCTAGGACAGGGGGCGAATGAGCAGTTCTTC.

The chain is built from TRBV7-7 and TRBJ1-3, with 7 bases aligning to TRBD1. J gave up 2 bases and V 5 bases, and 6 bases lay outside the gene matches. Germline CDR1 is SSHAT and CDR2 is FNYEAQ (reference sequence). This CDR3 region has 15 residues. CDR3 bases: TGTGCCAGCAGCCCCGGGACAGCAACTGGAAACACCATATATTTT. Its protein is CASSPGTATGNTIYF. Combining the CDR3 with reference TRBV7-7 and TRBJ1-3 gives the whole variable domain GAGVSQSPRYKVTKRGQDVTLRCDPISSHATLYWYQQALGQGPEFLTYFNYEAQPDKSGLPSDRFSAERPEGSISTLTIQRTEQRDSAMYRCASSPGTATGNTIYFGEGSWLTVV.

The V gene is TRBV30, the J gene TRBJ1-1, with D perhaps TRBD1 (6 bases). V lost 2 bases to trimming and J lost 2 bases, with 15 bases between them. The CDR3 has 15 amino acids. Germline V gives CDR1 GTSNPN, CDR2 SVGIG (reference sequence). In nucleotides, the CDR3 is TGTGCCTGGAGTATAACAGGGCTAAGCAACACTGAAGCTTTCTTT. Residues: CAWSITGLSNTEAFF.